This TCR beta chain was recovered during a study of blood T cell repertoires in COVID-19. Across the study: Acute-phase and convalescent COVID-19 samples originated in the United States, Italy and Spain. T cells, B-cell-depleted T cells, or PBMCs supplied cDNA or gDNA.

Produced via immunoSEQ multiplex PCR; TCRdb's table is partial and in-frame only. Of some 170,000 clones listed, more than 75% are singletons. This CDR3 comprises 10 residues. Germline V CDR1 and CDR2: LNHDA, SQIVND (reference sequence). V lost 3 bases and J lost 6, with 2 bases in between. The participants were between roughly 18 and 100 years old and came from roughly 24 US areas. What was sequenced was PBMCs or T cells enriched from blood (not recorded which). The receptor was derived from a human donor with acute COVID-19. The donor label of this sample is uncertain. The chain has TRBV19 and TRBJ1-2, with D uncertain. The CDR3 nucleotides are TGTGCCAGTAGTATTAATGGCTACACCTTC. This codes for CASSINGYTF.